The 5 T cell receptor beta chains presented below share a single source sample, sequenced in a study of T cell clonality in common variable immunodeficiency (dated by TCRdb to the mid-2010s). The library came from the immunoSEQ multiplex PCR assay. In TCRdb, the immuneACCESS table is reduced to in-frame sequences with V and J assigned. These tables do not hold every clone; where another copy was compared, an unresolved V gene accounts for under half, and the others remain unexplained. The table gives roughly 58,000 clones for this sample, with none occurring only once. Of the sample, under 0.9% is held by the ten largest clones. The material sequenced was peripheral blood mononuclear cells. These receptors were collected from a person aged 18-69 years in good health.

This clone has a count of ten or more. The CDR3 is cut off 3 residues early in the read; its end comes from the germline J gene. This chain uses TRBV29-1 with TRBJ1-1; D might be TRBD1 (5 bases). The germline V and J ends were trimmed by 4 bases and 1 base, with 10 bases remaining between them. This CDR3 is built from 13 residues. Germline assignment: CDR1 SQVTM and CDR2 ANQGSEA. This chain's CDR3 is CSVVEGRNTEAFF. The CDR3 DNA, read in part, is TGCAGCGTTGTAGAGGGGCGGAACACTGAA.

This clone occurred many times. The CDR3 goes on 3 residues after the read ends, and that part is filled in from the germline J gene. The chain uses TRBV10-1 and TRBJ2-7, with D possibly being TRBD1 (6 bases). The V gene lost 1 base and the J gene lost 4 bases, with 17 bases spanning the gap. The CDR3 length is 16 residues. Germline V gene lookup returns CDR1 WNHNN and CDR2 SYGVQD (reference sequence). The covered CDR3 bases are TGCGCCAGCAGTGAGTGGGTGACAGGCAGGGCTTACGAG. This encodes CASSEWVTGRAYE. The CDR3 in full is CASSEWVTGRAYEQYF.

This clone occurred many times. The read ends 3 residues early relative to the CDR3; the germline J gene fills the gap. The chain couples TRBV28 to TRBJ1-2, with TRBD1 matching 7 bases. CDR1 and CDR2 (germline): MDHEN, SYDVKM. The CDR3 is 12 residues long. Losses at the gene ends were 5 bases for V and 4 bases for J; bases not matched to a gene: 1. CDR3 bases read: TGTGCCAGCAGTAGGGACAGCTATGGC. Encoded protein: CASSRDSYG. In full, the CDR3 reads CASSRDSYGYTF.

This clone was seen only a few times. Read coverage stops 3 residues before the CDR3 terminus; the germline J gene supplies the remainder. The chain has TRBV5-1 and TRBJ2-3; maybe TRBD1 (6 bases). The germline CDR1 and CDR2 sequences are SGHRS and YFSETQ. The CDR3 contains 13 residues. The covered CDR3 bases are TGCGCCAGCAGCTTGGAGGACAGACGGACG. This encodes CASSLEDRRT. The CDR3 reads in full as CASSLEDRRTQYF.

This clone is judged medium-sized. CDR3 DNA, as far as it was read: TGCAGCGTTGAAGCCAGGGGGGAACGGAGTGATGAAAAA. It is translated as CSVEARGERSDEK. The whole CDR3 region reads CSVEARGERSDEKLFF. This rearrangement joins TRBV29-1 to TRBJ1-4; 7 bases fit TRBD1. The read ends 3 residues before the CDR3 terminus; that terminus is restored from the germline J gene. The junction had 11 bases not matched to a gene; V was cut back by 1 base and J by 6 bases. The CDR3 is made up of 16 amino acids. CDR1 is SQVTM, CDR2 ANQGSEA, per germline.